The sequence of this T cell receptor (beta chain) was determined in a study of Ad26.COV2.S vaccination and SARS-CoV-2 variants. Treatment of the sample: some 20 received Ad26.COV2.S at low or high dose, single or two shots; about 5 received placebo; per-sample allocation not given. Sampling was done on day 63 after the first vaccine or placebo injection. Sequencing was performed with immunoSEQ multiplex PCR; in TCRdb, only in-frame clones are kept and a portion is missing. The sample contains 250,000 to 300,000 clones, around 87% of which appear only once. With 5 bases clipped from V and 4 bases from J, the junction kept 5 bases outside the gene matches. This CDR3 has 14 residues. Germline loops: CDR1 SGHTA, CDR2 FQGNSA.

This rearrangement joins TRBV7-2 to TRBJ1-1; 9 bases are shared with TRBD1. The sample consisted of peripheral blood, taken in a trial of Ad26.COV2.S vaccine versus placebo. The receptor comes from a person between 18 and 65 years old who received the Ad26.COV2.S COVID-19 vaccine or a placebo. In nucleotides, the CDR3 is TGTGCCAGCAGCCCACAGGGGGCGGGCACTGAAGCTTTCTTT. This translates into CASSPQGAGTEAFF.